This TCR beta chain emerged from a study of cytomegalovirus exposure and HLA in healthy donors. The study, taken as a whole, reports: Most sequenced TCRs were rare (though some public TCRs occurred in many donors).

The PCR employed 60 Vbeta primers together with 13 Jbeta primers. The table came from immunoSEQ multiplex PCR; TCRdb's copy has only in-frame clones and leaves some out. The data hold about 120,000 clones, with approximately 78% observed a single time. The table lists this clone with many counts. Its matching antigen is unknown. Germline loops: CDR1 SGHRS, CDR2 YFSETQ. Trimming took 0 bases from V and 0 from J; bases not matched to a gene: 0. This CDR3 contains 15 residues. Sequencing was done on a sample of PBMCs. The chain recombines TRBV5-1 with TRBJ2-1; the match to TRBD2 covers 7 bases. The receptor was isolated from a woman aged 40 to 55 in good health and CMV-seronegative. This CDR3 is CASSLGGGSYNEQFF. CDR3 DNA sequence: TGCGCCAGCAGCTTGGGGGGGGGCTCCTACAATGAGCAGTTCTTC. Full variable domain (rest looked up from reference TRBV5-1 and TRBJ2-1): KAGVTQTPRYLIKTRGQQVTLSCSPISGHRSVSWYQQTPGQGLQFLFEYFSETQRNKGNFPGRFSGRQFSNSRSEMNVSTLELGDSALYLCASSLGGGSYNEQFFGPGTRLTVL.